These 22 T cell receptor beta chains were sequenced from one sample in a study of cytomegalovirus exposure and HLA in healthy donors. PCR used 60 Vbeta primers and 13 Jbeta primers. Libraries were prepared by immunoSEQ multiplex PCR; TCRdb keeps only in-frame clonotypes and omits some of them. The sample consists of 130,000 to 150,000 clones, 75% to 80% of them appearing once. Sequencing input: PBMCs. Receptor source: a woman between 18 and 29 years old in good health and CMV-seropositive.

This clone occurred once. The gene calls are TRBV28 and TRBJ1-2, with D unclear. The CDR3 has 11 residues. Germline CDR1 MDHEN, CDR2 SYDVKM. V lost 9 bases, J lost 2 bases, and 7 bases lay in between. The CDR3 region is CASWANYGYTF. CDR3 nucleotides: TGTGCCAGTTGGGCCAACTATGGCTACACCTTC.

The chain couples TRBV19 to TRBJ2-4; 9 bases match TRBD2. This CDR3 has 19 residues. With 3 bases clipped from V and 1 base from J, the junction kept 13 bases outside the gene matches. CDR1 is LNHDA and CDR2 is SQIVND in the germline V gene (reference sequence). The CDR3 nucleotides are TGTGCCAGTAGTATCTCATTGGCGGGGGGGTACGGGGCCAAAAACATTCAGTACTTC. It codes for CASSISLAGGYGAKNIQYF. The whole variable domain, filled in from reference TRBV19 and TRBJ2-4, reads DGGITQSPKYLFRKEGQNVTLSCEQNLNHDAMYWYRQDPGQGLRLIYYSQIVNDFQKGDIAEGYSVSREKKESFPLTVTSAQKNPTAFYLCASSISLAGGYGAKNIQYFGAGTRLSVL.

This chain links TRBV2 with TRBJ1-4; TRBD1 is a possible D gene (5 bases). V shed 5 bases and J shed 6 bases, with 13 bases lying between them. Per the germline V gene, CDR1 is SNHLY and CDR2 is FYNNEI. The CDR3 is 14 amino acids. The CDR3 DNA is TGTGCCAGCAGTCCCGGGGGGACTTATGAAAAACTGTTTTTT. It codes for CASSPGGTYEKLFF.

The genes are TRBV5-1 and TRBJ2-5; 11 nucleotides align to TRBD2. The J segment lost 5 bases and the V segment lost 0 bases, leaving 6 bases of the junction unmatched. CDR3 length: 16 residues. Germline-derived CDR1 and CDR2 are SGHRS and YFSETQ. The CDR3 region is CASSLAAASGGETQYF. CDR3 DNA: TGCGCCAGCAGCTTGGCCGCCGCTAGCGGGGGGGAGACCCAGTACTTC.

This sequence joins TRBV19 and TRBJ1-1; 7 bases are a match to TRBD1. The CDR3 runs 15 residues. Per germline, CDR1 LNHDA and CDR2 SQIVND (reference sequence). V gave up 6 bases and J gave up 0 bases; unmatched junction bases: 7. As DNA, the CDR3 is TGTGCCAGTAGGGCCCCGGACAGGATGAACACTGAAGCTTTCTTT. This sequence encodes CASRAPDRMNTEAFF.

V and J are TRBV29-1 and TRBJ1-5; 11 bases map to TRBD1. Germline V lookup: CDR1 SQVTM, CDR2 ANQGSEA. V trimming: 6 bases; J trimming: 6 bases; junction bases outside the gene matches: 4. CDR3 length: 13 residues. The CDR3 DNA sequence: TGCAGCGTCAGGACAGGGGGCGGTCAGCCCCAGCATTTT. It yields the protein CSVRTGGGQPQHF.

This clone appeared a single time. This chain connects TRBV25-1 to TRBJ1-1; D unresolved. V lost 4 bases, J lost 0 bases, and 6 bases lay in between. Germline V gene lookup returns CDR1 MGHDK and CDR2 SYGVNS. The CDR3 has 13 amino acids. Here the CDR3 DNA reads TGTGCCAGCAGTGTGGCAGTGAACACTGAAGCTTTCTTT. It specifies CASSVAVNTEAFF.

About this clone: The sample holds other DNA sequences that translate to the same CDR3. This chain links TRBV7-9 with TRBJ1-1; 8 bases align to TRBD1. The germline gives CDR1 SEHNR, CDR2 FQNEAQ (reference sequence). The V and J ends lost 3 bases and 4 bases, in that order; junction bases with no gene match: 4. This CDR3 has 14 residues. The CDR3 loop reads CASSFRQGSTEAFF. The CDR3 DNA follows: TGTGCCAGCAGCTTTAGACAGGGGAGCACTGAAGCTTTCTTT.

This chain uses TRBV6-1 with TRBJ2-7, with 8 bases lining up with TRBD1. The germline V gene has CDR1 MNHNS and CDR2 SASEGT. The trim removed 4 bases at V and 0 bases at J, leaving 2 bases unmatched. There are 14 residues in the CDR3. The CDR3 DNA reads TGTGCCAGCAGTGGCGGGACAGGCTCCTACGAGCAGTACTTC. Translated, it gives CASSGGTGSYEQYF.

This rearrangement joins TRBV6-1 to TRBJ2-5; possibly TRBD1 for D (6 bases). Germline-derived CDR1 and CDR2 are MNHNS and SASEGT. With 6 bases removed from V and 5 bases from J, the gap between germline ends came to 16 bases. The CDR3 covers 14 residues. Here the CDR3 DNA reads TGTGCCAGCAGGTCGCAGGGGATAATCGAGACCCAGTACTTC. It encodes CASRSQGIIETQYF.

CDR3 bases: TGTGCGACGGAGGGGACAGGGGGGACTGAAGCTTTCTTT. Its translation: CATEGTGGTEAFF. The genes are TRBV12-5 and TRBJ1-1, with TRBD1 identical over 11 bases. The length of the CDR3 is 13 residues. Germline V CDR1 and CDR2: LGHNT, FRNRAP. Filled out from reference TRBV12-5 and TRBJ1-1, the complete variable domain reads DARVTQTPRHKVTEMGQEVTMRCQPILGHNTVFWYRQTMMQGLELLAYFRNRAPLDDSGMPKDRFSAEMPDATLATLKIQPSEPRDSAVYFCATEGTGGTEAFFGQGTRLTVV.

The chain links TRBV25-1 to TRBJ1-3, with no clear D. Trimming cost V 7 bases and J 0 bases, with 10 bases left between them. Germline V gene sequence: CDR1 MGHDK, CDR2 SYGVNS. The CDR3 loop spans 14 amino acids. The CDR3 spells CASTEGSSGNTIYF. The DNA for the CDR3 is TGTGCCAGCACCGAGGGCAGCTCTGGAAACACCATATATTTT.

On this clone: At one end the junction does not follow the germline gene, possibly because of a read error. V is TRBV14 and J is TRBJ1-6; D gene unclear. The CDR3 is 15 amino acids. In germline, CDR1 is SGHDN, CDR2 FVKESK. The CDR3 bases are TGTGCCAGCAGCGAAGACGGTCGGTACAATTCACCCCTCCACTTT. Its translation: CASSEDGRYNSPLHF.

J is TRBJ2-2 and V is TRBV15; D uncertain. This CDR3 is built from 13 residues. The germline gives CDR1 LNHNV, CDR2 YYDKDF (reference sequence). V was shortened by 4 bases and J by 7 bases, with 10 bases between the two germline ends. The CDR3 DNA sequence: TGTGCCACCAGCACCGTGCGGAACGGGGAGCTGTTTTTT. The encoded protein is CATSTVRNGELFF.

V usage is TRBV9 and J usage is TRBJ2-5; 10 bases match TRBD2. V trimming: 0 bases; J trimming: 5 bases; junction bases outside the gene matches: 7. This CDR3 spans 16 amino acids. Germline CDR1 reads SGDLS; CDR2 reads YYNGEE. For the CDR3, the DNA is TGTGCCAGCAGCGTAGCTAGCGGGGGCCCGACGGAGACCCAGTACTTC. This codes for CASSVASGGPTETQYF.

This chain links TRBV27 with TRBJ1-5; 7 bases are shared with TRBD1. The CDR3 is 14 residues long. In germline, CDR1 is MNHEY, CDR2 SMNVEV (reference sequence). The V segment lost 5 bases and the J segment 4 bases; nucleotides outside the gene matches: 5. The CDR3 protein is CASSPGQLNQPQHF. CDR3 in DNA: TGTGCCAGCAGTCCGGGACAGCTTAATCAGCCCCAGCATTTT.

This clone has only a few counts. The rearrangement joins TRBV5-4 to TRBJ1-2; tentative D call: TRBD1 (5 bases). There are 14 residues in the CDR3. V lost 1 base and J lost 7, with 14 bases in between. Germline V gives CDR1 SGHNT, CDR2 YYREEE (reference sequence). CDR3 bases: TGTGCCAGCAGCTTGTCTTCAGGGTTTCGTGGCTACACCTTC. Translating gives CASSLSSGFRGYTF.

The CDR3 nucleotides read TGCGCCAGCAGCTTGGCCGGGACAGGGGAAAATACGCAGTATTTT. Protein: CASSLAGTGENTQYF. V is TRBV5-1 and J is TRBJ2-3; 10 nucleotides align to TRBD1. Germline lookup yields CDR1 SGHRS and CDR2 YFSETQ. Losses at the gene ends were 0 bases for V and 7 bases for J; bases not matched to a gene: 5. This CDR3 is built from 15 residues.

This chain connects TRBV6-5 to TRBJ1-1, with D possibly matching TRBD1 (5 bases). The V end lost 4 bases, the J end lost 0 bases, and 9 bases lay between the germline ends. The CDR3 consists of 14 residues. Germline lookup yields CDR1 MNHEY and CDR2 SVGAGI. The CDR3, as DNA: TGTGCCAGCAGTTTGTCCAGGGTGAACACTGAAGCTTTCTTT. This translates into CASSLSRVNTEAFF.

The CDR3 protein is CASSIGSRDTQYF. The DNA of the CDR3 is TGTGCCAGTAGTATAGGGTCCAGAGATACGCAGTATTTT. V usage is TRBV19 and J usage is TRBJ2-3, with D unclear. Germline assignment: CDR1 LNHDA and CDR2 SQIVND (reference sequence). Trimming stripped 1 base from V and 5 bases from J, with 7 bases between. The CDR3 extends over 13 amino acids.

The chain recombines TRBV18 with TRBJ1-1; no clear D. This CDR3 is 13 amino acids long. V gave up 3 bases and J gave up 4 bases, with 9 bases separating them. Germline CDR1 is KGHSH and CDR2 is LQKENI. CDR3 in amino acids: CASSPGPGTEAFF. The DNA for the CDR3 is TGTGCCAGCTCACCGGGTCCGGGCACTGAAGCTTTCTTT.

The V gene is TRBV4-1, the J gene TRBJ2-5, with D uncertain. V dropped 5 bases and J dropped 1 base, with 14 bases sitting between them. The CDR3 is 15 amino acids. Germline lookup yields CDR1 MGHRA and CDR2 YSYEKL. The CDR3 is CASSSLATSQETQYF. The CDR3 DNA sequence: TGCGCCAGCAGCTCCTTAGCCACCAGCCAAGAGACCCAGTACTTC.